One sample yielded the 21 T cell receptor beta chains listed below, sequenced in a study of control samples from healthy donors and cancer patients. TCRdb keeps only in-frame clones here, not all; method: immunoSEQ multiplex PCR. The table includes under 450,000 clones, about 93% detected once. What was sequenced was PBMCs. Receptors originate from a man in his forties or fifties with head and neck cancer.

The V call is TRBV11-3, the J call TRBJ2-5, with TRBD2 matching over 9 bases. The CDR3 is 16 amino acids. Germline trimming cut 5 bases from V and 4 bases from J; bases unmatched to any gene: 11. The germline V gene encodes CDR1 SGHNT and CDR2 YENEEA. The chain's CDR3 is CASSPSVAGESETQYF. The CDR3 DNA sequence: TGTGCCAGCAGCCCCAGTGTAGCGGGGGAATCAGAGACCCAGTACTTC. Drawing the rest from reference TRBV11-3 and TRBJ2-5, the complete variable domain is EAGVVQSPRYKIIEKKQPVAFWCNPISGHNTLYWYLQNLGQGPELLIRYENEEAVDDSQLPKDRFSAERLKGVDSTLKIQPAELGDSAVYLCASSPSVAGESETQYFGPGTRLLVL.

Many counts were recorded for this clone. The chain carries TRBV11-2 and TRBJ1-2; D is perhaps TRBD1 (5 bases). V dropped 1 base and J dropped 6 bases, with 6 bases sitting between them. The CDR3 is 12 residues long. From germline, CDR1 is SGHAT and CDR2 FQNNGV. The CDR3 spells CASSLVQDGYTF. In nucleotides, the CDR3 is TGTGCCAGCAGCTTAGTACAGGATGGCTACACCTTC.

The chain employs TRBV28 and TRBJ1-2; D unclear. The V end lost 4 bases, the J end lost 2 bases, and 8 bases lay between the germline ends. This CDR3 contains 13 residues. Germline CDR1 and CDR2: MDHEN and SYDVKM. CDR3 DNA: TGTGCCAGCAGTTCTCAGGAGAACTATGGCTACACCTTC. Encoded protein: CASSSQENYGYTF.

The chain combines TRBV5-6 with TRBJ2-4; D is undetermined. The V gene's germline CDR1 is SGHDT and CDR2 YYEEEE. The CDR3 consists of 13 residues. Trimming cost V 0 bases and J 4 bases, with 5 bases left between them. This chain's CDR3 is CASSLDIKNIQYF. CDR3 sequence (DNA): TGTGCCAGCAGCTTGGATATAAAAAACATTCAGTACTTC.

The chain couples TRBV10-3 to TRBJ2-2; D gene unclear. This CDR3 spans 14 amino acids. CDR1 and CDR2 from the germline V gene are ENHRY and SYGVKD. The V and J ends lost 4 bases and 3 bases respectively, with 9 bases between them. CDR3 DNA: TGTGCCATCAGTGCACAGAGAGACACCGGGGAGCTGTTTTTT. This encodes CAISAQRDTGELFF.

V and J are TRBV6-5 and TRBJ1-4; no clear D gene. The length of the CDR3 is 14 residues. Trimming stripped 6 bases from V and 4 bases from J, with 12 bases between. Germline values: CDR1 MNHEY, CDR2 SVGAGI. CDR3 loop: CASSRGWVNEKLFF. DNA for the CDR3: TGTGCCAGCAGCCGCGGGTGGGTTAATGAAAAACTGTTTTTT.

V and J are TRBV12-5 and TRBJ1-1; 7 nucleotides align to TRBD1. With 5 bases clipped from V and 8 bases from J, the junction kept 8 bases outside the gene matches. CDR1 and CDR2 (germline): LGHNT, FRNRAP. This CDR3 is 13 amino acids long. For the CDR3, the DNA is TGTGCTAGTGGTCTCCAGGGGGGAGGGGAAGCTTTCTTT. It codes for CASGLQGGGEAFF.

The chain carries TRBV10-3 and TRBJ2-1, with 13 bases identical to TRBD2. Germline V gene sequence: CDR1 ENHRY, CDR2 SYGVKD. This CDR3 comprises 17 residues. J lost 3 bases, V lost 4 bases, and 6 bases had no gene match. CDR3 coding DNA: TGTGCCATCAGTGGCCAGGGACTAGCGGGGAACTACAATGAGCAGTTCTTC. As protein: CAISGQGLAGNYNEQFF.

V and J are TRBV10-3 and TRBJ1-1; D is perhaps TRBD1 (6 bases). The CDR3 sequence is 15 residues long. The V and J ends lost 4 bases and 1 base respectively, with 13 bases between them. Germline assignment: CDR1 ENHRY and CDR2 SYGVKD. CDR3 DNA sequence: TGTGCCATCAGTGCCCTAACAGGGAAGAACACTGAAGCTTTCTTT. This gives the protein CAISALTGKNTEAFF.

The chain has TRBV4-1 and TRBJ1-5; the match to TRBD1 covers 7 bases. This CDR3 spans 15 amino acids. Germline V gene data show CDR1 as MGHRA and CDR2 as YSYEKL. J lost 7 bases, V lost 4 bases, and 10 bases had no gene match. CDR3: CASSPPQGRVQPQHF. The CDR3 bases are TGCGCCAGCAGCCCCCCACAGGGGCGCGTCCAGCCCCAGCATTTT.

This chain joins TRBV12-3 or TRBV12-4 and TRBJ1-5, with D maybe TRBD1 (5 bases). The CDR3 runs 12 residues. V was shortened by 6 bases and J by 2 bases, with 5 bases between the two germline ends. The CDR3 DNA reads TGTGCCAGCAGACAGGGCAATCAGCCCCAGCATTTT. Residues: CASRQGNQPQHF.

The rearrangement uses TRBV24-1 and TRBJ2-7; 7 bases match TRBD1. Germline CDR1 is KGHDR and CDR2 is SFDVKD. The CDR3 consists of 16 residues. V trimming: 4 bases; J trimming: 3 bases; junction bases outside the gene matches: 11. The CDR3 bases are TGTGCCACCAGTGACCCTACGACAGGGAACGACTACGAGCAGTACTTC. This gives the protein CATSDPTTGNDYEQYF.

This clone was recorded once. V and J are TRBV5-4 and TRBJ2-5; TRBD1 might be the D (5 bases). Germline values: CDR1 SGHNT, CDR2 YYREEE (reference sequence). This CDR3 has 14 residues. Trimming took 0 bases from V and 7 from J, leaving 13 bases between them. The CDR3 DNA follows: TGTGCCAGCAGCTTGGCCCCAGGGCCGGGGACCCAGTACTTC. Its translation is CASSLAPGPGTQYF.

The chain links TRBV19 to TRBJ1-5; D uncertain. V lost 0 bases and J lost 2, with 11 bases in between. The CDR3 is 16 amino acids. Germline V CDR1 and CDR2: LNHDA, SQIVND (reference sequence). The CDR3 here is CASSIDWGNGNQPQHF. Here the CDR3 DNA reads TGTGCCAGTAGTATAGATTGGGGAAACGGCAATCAGCCCCAGCATTTT.

The chain combines TRBV5-1 with TRBJ2-7, with a tentative D call TRBD2 (5 bases). Germline-derived CDR1 and CDR2 are SGHRS and YFSETQ. This CDR3 comprises 15 residues. Trimming stripped 4 bases from V and 0 bases from J, with 14 bases between. CDR3 coding DNA: TGCGCCAGCAGCCTGCCTTTACTAGGCTCCTACGAGCAGTACTTC. Translating gives CASSLPLLGSYEQYF.

A few counts support this clone. The V and J genes are TRBV6-5 and TRBJ1-1, with a possible D match to TRBD1 (6 bases). CDR3 length: 13 residues. V lost 2 bases and J lost 8, with 12 bases in between. Germline V gives CDR1 MNHEY, CDR2 SVGAGI. The CDR3 sequence is CASSYGQRAEAFF. CDR3 nucleotides: TGTGCCAGCAGTTACGGACAGAGAGCCGAAGCTTTCTTT.

The V and J genes are TRBV7-9 and TRBJ2-7; D gene unclear. V lost 5 bases and J lost 1, with 9 bases in between. The CDR3 loop spans 13 amino acids. CDR1 is SEHNR, CDR2 FQNEAQ, per germline (reference sequence). DNA of the CDR3: TGTGCCAGCAGCCGATGGGGTTCCTACGAGCAGTACTTC. This translates into CASSRWGSYEQYF.

V and J are TRBV5-1 and TRBJ2-7, with TRBD2 identical over 8 bases. V shed 0 bases, J shed 5 bases, and the junction held 4 bases outside the gene matches. Germline CDR1 SGHRS, CDR2 YFSETQ. The CDR3 has 14 residues. CDR3 loop: CASSLVAGGHEQYF. In DNA form, the CDR3 reads TGCGCCAGCAGCTTGGTCGCGGGAGGCCACGAGCAGTACTTC.

V and J are TRBV19 and TRBJ2-7, with 8 bases identical to TRBD1. Germline CDR1 and CDR2: LNHDA and SQIVND (reference sequence). CDR3 size: 15 residues. The J segment lost 7 bases and the V segment lost 10 bases, leaving 18 bases of the junction unmatched. The CDR3 DNA reads TGTGCCACGCACCCCACAGGGGGGCGGACCGGGGAGCAGTACTTC. Its translation is CATHPTGGRTGEQYF.

V usage is TRBV4-3 and J usage is TRBJ2-7; tentative D call: TRBD2 (6 bases). The CDR3 contains 15 residues. Germline CDR1 LGHNA, CDR2 YSLEER. V gave up 1 base and J gave up 0 bases, with 10 bases separating them. The DNA for the CDR3 is TGCGCCAGCAGCCAAGTCTCCGGGAGCTCCTACGAGCAGTACTTC. Translating gives CASSQVSGSSYEQYF.

This chain connects TRBV4-2 to TRBJ1-2, with TRBD1 as a possible D gene (5 bases). The CDR3 is 17 residues long. CDR1 is LGHNA and CDR2 is YNFKEQ in the germline V gene. Trimming took 6 bases from V and 2 from J, leaving 22 bases between them. The DNA for the CDR3 is TGTGCCAGCAGTCTGACTGATTCTAGGGGAACAAACTATGGCTACACCTTC. Protein product: CASSLTDSRGTNYGYTF.